This TCR beta chain was profiled in a study of T cells in Graves' hyperthyroidism and ophthalmopathy. Clinical symptoms, serum thyroxine, TRAb, thyroid ultrasound and orbital computed tomography informed diagnoses. There were TCR beta CDR3 regions amplified from RNA transcripts. With the HTBI primer set, the TCR CDR3 went through a first round of RT-PCR. One entry per CDR3 protein, called by TCRdb with MiXCR from the multiplex PCR reads. The sample records roughly 380,000 distinct CDR3 sequences, approximately 14% being singletons. Broader study findings: Blood also contained most expanded thyroid clonotypes above 0.001.

This clonotype has only a few counts. Its specificity is not known. Germline assignment: CDR1 SGHTS and CDR2 YDEGEE. Trimming took 6 bases from V and 8 from J, leaving 20 bases between them. The CDR3 runs 14 residues. The clonotype originates from a woman in her sixties or seventies with Graves' hyperthyroidism. The sample consisted of blood. The chain links TRBV5-8 to TRBJ1-1; no firm D call. The DNA for the CDR3 is TGTGCCAGCACCCCTGGGTCGTGGTACCGCGAAGCTTTCTTT. Its protein product is CASTPGSWYREAFF.